These 10 T cell receptor beta chains originate from one sample sequenced in a study of blood T cell repertoires in COVID-19. The protocol was immunoSEQ multiplex PCR, while the TCRdb copy is restricted to in-frame clones and leaves out a portion. The profile shows about 88,000 clones, around nine tenths of them singletons. The sample was peripheral blood. These receptors were obtained from a man older than 75 with acute or convalescent COVID-19.

This clone was counted once. The chain carries TRBV19 and TRBJ2-7; TRBD1 might be the D (6 bases). V lost 2 bases and J lost 3, with 8 bases in between. Germline CDR1 reads LNHDA; CDR2 reads SQIVND (reference sequence). The CDR3 is made up of 13 amino acids. This CDR3 is CASSISRGYEQYF. The CDR3 DNA reads as TGTGCCAGTAGTATATCCAGGGGCTACGAGCAGTACTTC.

This chain links TRBV19 with TRBJ1-2; 8 bases align to TRBD1. The CDR3 consists of 14 residues. Trimming at V came to 7 bases and at J to 5 bases, leaving 9 bases not matched to a gene. Germline CDR1 and CDR2: LNHDA and SQIVND (reference sequence). CDR3 nucleotide sequence: TGTGCCAGTACTCCGGACAGGGAGCAATATGGCTACACCTTC. As protein: CASTPDREQYGYTF.

The DNA for the CDR3 is TGTGCCAGCAGGCGACAGGGGGGAACTGAAGCTTTCTTT. This translates into CASRRQGGTEAFF. The genes are TRBV11-1 and TRBJ1-1; 9 bases fit TRBD1. Germline-derived CDR1 and CDR2 are SGHAT and FQDESV (reference sequence). The trim removed 6 bases at V and 5 bases at J, leaving 4 bases unmatched. CDR3 length: 13 residues.

The chain couples TRBV11-2 to TRBJ1-1, with a weak D call TRBD1 (5 bases). This CDR3 contains 15 residues. V dropped 3 bases and J dropped 2 bases, with 13 bases sitting between them. In germline, CDR1 is SGHAT, CDR2 FQNNGV. DNA for the CDR3: TGTGCCAGCAGCTTTGGTCAGGGTCGAAACACTGAAGCTTTCTTT. As protein: CASSFGQGRNTEAFF.

This chain uses TRBV7-2 with TRBJ1-4, with a weak D call TRBD1 (6 bases). V was shortened by 0 bases and J by 7 bases, with 15 bases between the two germline ends. The CDR3 sequence is 16 residues long. Germline assignment: CDR1 SGHTA and CDR2 FQGNSA. For the CDR3, the DNA is TGTGCCAGCAGCTTAGCGCGTAAAGGGGGGGGTGAAAAACTGTTTTTT. Its translation is CASSLARKGGGEKLFF.

The chain combines TRBV5-1 with TRBJ2-7; tentative D call: TRBD2 (5 bases). CDR1 and CDR2 from the germline V gene are SGHRS and YFSETQ. The length of the CDR3 is 13 residues. Trimming stripped 4 bases from V and 2 bases from J, with 10 bases between. The DNA for the CDR3 is TGCGCCAGCAGCCCGGAGAGGGCCTACGAGCAGTACTTC. It yields the protein CASSPERAYEQYF. Filled out from reference TRBV5-1 and TRBJ2-7, the complete variable domain reads KAGVTQTPRYLIKTRGQQVTLSCSPISGHRSVSWYQQTPGQGLQFLFEYFSETQRNKGNFPGRFSGRQFSNSRSEMNVSTLELGDSALYLCASSPERAYEQYFGPGTRLTVT.

The V call is TRBV19, the J call TRBJ1-5; D not certain. The germline CDR1 and CDR2 sequences are LNHDA and SQIVND (reference sequence). The V end was cut by 5 bases, the J end by 4 bases, with 15 bases between. This CDR3 region has 15 residues. Written as DNA, the CDR3 is TGTGCCAGTAGTTCCCGGGATTTTTCAAATCAGCCCCAGCATTTT. Its protein is CASSSRDFSNQPQHF.

The CDR3 DNA follows: TGTGCCACCGCCCCCACAGGGAGCGGCAATCAGCCCCAGCATTTT. Translated: CATAPTGSGNQPQHF. The chain carries TRBV10-3 and TRBJ1-5, with D tentatively TRBD1 (6 bases). Looked up from germline, CDR1 is ENHRY and CDR2 is SYGVKD. The CDR3 extends over 15 amino acids. Trimming stripped 10 bases from V and 2 bases from J, with 18 bases between.

The gene calls are TRBV6-5 and TRBJ2-5; D possibly corresponds to TRBD2 (7 bases). The length of the CDR3 is 15 residues. The germline V gene has CDR1 MNHEY and CDR2 SVGAGI. V was pared by 0 bases and J by 1 base, with 9 bases between. CDR3 sequence (DNA): TGTGCCAGCAGTTACTCCGGGGGGCCCCAAGAGACCCAGTACTTC. It codes for CASSYSGGPQETQYF.

The chain links TRBV6-5 to TRBJ2-3; weak D call: TRBD1 (6 bases). The germline V gene has CDR1 MNHEY and CDR2 SVGAGI. Trimming left V 2 bases short and J 2 bases short, with 14 bases between. This CDR3 is 16 amino acids long. CDR3 DNA: TGTGCCAGCAGTTACAACAGGGAGCGCCTCACAGATACGCAGTATTTT. Encoded protein: CASSYNRERLTDTQYF.